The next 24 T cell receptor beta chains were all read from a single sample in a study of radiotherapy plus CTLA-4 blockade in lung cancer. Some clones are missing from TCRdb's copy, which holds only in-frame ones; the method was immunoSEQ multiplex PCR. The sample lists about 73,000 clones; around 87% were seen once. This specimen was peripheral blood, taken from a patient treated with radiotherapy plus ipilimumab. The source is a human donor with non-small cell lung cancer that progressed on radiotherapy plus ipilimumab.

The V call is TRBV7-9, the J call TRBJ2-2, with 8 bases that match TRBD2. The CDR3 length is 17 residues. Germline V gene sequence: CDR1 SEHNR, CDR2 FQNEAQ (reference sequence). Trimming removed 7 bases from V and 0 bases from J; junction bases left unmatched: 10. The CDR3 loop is CASTGTSLFANTGELFF. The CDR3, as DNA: TGTGCCAGCACCGGGACTAGTCTTTTCGCGAACACCGGGGAGCTGTTTTTT.

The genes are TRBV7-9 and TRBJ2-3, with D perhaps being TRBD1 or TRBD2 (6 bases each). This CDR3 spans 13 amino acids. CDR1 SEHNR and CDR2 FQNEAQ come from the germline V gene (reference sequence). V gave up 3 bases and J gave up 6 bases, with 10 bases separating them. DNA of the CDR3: TGTGCCAGCAGCTTCCCGGGGGCCGATACGCAGTATTTT. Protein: CASSFPGADTQYF.

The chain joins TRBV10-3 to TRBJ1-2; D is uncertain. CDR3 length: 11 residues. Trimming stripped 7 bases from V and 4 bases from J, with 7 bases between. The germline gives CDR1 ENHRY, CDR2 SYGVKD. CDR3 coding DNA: TGTGCCATCACAGAGGGCTATGGCTACACCTTC. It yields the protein CAITEGYGYTF.

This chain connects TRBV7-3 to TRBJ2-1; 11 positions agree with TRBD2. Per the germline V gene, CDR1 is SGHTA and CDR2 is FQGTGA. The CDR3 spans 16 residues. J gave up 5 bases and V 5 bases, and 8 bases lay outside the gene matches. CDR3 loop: CASSPQTSGIHNEQFF. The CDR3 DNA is TGTGCCAGCAGCCCCCAGACTAGCGGGATTCACAATGAGCAGTTCTTC.

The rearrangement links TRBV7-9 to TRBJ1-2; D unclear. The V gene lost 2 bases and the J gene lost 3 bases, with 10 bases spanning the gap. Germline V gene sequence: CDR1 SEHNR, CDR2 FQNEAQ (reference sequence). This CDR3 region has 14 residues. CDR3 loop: CASSLSSRHYGYTF. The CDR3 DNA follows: TGTGCCAGCAGCTTATCGTCCCGTCACTATGGCTACACCTTC.

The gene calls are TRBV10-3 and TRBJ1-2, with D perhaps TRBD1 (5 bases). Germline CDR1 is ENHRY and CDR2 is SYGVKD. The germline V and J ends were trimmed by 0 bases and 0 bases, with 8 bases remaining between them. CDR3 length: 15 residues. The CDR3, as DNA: TGTGCCATCAGTGAGTCGCGACAGACTAACTATGGCTACACCTTC. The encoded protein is CAISESRQTNYGYTF.

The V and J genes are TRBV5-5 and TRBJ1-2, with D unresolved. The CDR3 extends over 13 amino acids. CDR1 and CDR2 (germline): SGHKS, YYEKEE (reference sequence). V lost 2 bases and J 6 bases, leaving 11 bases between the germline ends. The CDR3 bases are TGTGCCAGCAGCTTTCTGGGAGGCGATGGCTACACCTTC. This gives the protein CASSFLGGDGYTF.

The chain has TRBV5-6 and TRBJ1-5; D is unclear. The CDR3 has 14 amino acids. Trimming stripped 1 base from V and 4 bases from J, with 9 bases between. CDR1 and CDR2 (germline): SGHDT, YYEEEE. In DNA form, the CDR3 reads TGTGCCAGCAGCTTGTATGGCGGGAATCAGCCCCAGCATTTT. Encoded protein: CASSLYGGNQPQHF.

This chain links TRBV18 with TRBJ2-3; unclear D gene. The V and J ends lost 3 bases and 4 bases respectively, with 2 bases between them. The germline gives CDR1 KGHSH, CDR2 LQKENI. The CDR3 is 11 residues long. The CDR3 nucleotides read TGTGCCAGCTCACCGGCAGATACGCAGTATTTT. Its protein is CASSPADTQYF.

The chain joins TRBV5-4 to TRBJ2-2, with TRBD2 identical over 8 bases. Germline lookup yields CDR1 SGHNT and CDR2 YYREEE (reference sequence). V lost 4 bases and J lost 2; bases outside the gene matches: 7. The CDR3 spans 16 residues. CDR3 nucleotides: TGTGCCAGCAGCGTGGGACTAGTGGGTAACACCGGGGAGCTGTTTTTT. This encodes CASSVGLVGNTGELFF.

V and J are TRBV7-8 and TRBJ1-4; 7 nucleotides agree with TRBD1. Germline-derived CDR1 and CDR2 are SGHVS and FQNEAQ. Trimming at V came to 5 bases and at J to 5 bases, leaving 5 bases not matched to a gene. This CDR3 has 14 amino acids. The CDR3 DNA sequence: TGTGCCAGCAGCGCGGACAGGCGGAATGAAAAACTGTTTTTT. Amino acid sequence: CASSADRRNEKLFF. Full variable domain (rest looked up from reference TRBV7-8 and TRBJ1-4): GAGVSQSPRYKVAKRGQDVALRCDPISGHVSLFWYQQALGQGPEFLTYFQNEAQLDKSGLPSDRFFAERPEGSVSTLKIQRTQQEDSAVYLCASSADRRNEKLFFGSGTQLSVL.

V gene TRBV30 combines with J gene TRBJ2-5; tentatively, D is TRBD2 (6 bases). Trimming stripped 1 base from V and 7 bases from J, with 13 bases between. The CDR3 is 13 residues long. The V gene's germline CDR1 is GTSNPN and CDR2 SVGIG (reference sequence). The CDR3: CAWSERAWGTQYF. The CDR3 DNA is TGTGCCTGGAGTGAGCGGGCCTGGGGGACCCAGTACTTC.

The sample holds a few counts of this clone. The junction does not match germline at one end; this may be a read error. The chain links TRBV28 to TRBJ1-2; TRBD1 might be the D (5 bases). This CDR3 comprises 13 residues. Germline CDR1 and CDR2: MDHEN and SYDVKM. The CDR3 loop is CASTLRGRDGYTF. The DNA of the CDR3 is TGTGCCAGCACTTTACGGGGACGGGATGGCTACACCTTC.

CDR3 in DNA: TGTGATTTGGCCCCGGGAGCCGGCACAGATACGCAGTATTTT. Translated, it gives CDLAPGAGTDTQYF. The V call is TRBV6-4, the J call TRBJ2-3, with D possibly TRBD2 on 6 matching bases. The CDR3 runs to 14 residues. From germline, CDR1 is MRHNA and CDR2 SNTAGT.

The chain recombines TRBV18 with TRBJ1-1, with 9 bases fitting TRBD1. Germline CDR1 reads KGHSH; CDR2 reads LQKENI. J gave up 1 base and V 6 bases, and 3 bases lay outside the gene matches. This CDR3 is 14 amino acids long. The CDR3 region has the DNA TGTGCCAGCTCCCGGGACAGGGAGAACACTGAAGCTTTCTTT. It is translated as CASSRDRENTEAFF.

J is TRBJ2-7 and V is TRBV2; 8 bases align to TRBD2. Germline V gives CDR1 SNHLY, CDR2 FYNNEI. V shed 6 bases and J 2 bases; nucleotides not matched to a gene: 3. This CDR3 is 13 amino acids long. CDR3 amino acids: CASRREAPYEQYF. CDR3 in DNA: TGTGCCAGCAGGCGGGAGGCTCCCTACGAGCAGTACTTC.

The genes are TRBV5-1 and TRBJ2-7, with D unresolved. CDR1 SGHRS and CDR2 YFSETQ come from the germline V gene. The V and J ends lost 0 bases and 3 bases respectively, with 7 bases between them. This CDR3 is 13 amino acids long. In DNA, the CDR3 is TGCGCCAGCAGCTTGGCGGCAAACTACGAGCAGTACTTC. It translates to CASSLAANYEQYF.

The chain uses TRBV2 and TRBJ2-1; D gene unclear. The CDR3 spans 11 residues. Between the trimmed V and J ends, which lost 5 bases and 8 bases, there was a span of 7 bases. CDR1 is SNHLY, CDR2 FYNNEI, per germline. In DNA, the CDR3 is TGTGCCAGCAGTAGCTTGGATGAGCAGTTCTTC. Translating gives CASSSLDEQFF.

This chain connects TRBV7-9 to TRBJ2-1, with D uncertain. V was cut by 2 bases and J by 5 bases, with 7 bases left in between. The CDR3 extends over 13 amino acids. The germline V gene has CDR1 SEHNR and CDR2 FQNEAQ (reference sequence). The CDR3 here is CASSLWLDNEQFF. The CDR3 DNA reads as TGTGCCAGCAGCTTATGGCTAGACAATGAGCAGTTCTTC.

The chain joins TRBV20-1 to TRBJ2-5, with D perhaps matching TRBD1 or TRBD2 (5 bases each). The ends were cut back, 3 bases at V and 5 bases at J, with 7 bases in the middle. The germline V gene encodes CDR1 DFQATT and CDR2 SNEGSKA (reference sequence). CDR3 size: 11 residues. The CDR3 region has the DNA TGCAGTGCTAGCTGGGGGGAGACCCAGTACTTC. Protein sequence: CSASWGETQYF.

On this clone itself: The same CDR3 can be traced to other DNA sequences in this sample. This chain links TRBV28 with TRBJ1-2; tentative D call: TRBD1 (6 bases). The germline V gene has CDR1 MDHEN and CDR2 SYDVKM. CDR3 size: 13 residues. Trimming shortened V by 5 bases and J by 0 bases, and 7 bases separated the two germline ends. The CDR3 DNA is TGTGCCAGCAGTCGGACAGCTAACTATGGCTACACCTTC. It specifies CASSRTANYGYTF.

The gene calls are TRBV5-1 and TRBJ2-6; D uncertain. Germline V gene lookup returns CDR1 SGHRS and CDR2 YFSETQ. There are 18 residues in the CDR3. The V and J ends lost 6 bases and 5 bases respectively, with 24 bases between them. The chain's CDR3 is CASISESVHKSRANVLTF. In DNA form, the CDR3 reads TGCGCCAGCATATCAGAATCGGTTCACAAAAGTCGGGCCAACGTCCTGACTTTC.

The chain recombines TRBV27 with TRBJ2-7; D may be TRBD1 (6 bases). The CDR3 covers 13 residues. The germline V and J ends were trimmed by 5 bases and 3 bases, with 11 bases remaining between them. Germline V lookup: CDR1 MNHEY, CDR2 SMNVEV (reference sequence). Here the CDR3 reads CASSEGHLYEQYF. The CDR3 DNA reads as TGTGCCAGCAGTGAGGGACACCTCTACGAGCAGTACTTC.

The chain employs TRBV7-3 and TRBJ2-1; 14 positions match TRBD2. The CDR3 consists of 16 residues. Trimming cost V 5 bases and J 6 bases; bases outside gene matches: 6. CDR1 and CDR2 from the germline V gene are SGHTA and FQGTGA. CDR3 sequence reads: CASSNPGTSGSNEQFF. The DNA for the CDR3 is TGTGCCAGCAGCAATCCCGGGACTAGCGGGAGCAATGAGCAGTTCTTC. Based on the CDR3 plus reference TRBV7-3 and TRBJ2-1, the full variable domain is GAGVSQTPSNKVTEKGKYVELRCDPISGHTALYWYRQSLGQGPEFLIYFQGTGAADDSGLPNDRFFAVRPEGSVSTLKIQRTERGDSAVYLCASSNPGTSGSNEQFFGPGTRLTVL.